This TCR beta chain was recovered during a study of blood T cell repertoires in COVID-19. About the study: T cells, B-cell-depleted T cells, or PBMCs provided the cDNA or gDNA that served as material.

The length of the CDR3 is 16 residues. CDR1 and CDR2 from the germline V gene are LNHDA and SQIVND (reference sequence). V was shortened by 5 bases and J by 0 bases, with 13 bases between the two germline ends. In the source study's methods: Estimation of nucleated cell counts relied on the amplification of reference gene primers. Produced via immunoSEQ multiplex PCR; TCRdb's table is partial and in-frame only. Clonal size and the V and J genes are those of that table, whereas D and trimming came from the DNA. This sample has 85,000 to 130,000 clones, with roughly four fifths found just once. The chain has TRBV19 and TRBJ2-2; D is perhaps TRBD2 (6 bases). This clonotype originated in a man aged 55 to 70 with acute or convalescent COVID-19. Sequenced material: peripheral blood. Written as DNA, the CDR3 is TGTGCCAGTAGTGCCAACGCGGGGACGAACACCGGGGAGCTGTTTTTT. Translation: CASSANAGTNTGELFF.